This section outlines one T cell receptor beta chain sequence together with its context. The sample is drawn from a study of T cells of healthy individuals. TCRdb ran MiXCR on the 5' RACE reads and lists one entry per CDR3 protein. The sample consists of around 98,000 distinct CDR3 sequences, around 17% of them appearing once. This CDR3 is built from 17 residues. V was shortened by 0 bases and J by 0 bases, with 13 bases between the two germline ends. Germline CDR1 LGHNA, CDR2 YSLEER. The source of this sequence is a human donor in good health. The J gene is TRBJ2-3, the V gene TRBV4-3; no definite D call. For the CDR3, the DNA is TGCGCCAGCAGCCAAGAGCGGTGGGCAGCTAGCACAGATACGCAGTATTTT. Its protein product is CASSQERWAASTDTQYF.